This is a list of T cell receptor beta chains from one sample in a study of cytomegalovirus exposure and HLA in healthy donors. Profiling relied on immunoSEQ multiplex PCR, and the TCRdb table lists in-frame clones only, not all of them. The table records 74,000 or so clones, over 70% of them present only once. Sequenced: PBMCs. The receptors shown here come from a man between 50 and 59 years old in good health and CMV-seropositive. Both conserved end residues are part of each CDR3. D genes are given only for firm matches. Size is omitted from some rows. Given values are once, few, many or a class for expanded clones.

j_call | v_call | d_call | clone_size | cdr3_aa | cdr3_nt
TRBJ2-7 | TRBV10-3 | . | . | CAISEHTTSTYEQYF | TGTGCCATCAGTGAGCACACTACCTCGACCTACGAGCAGTACTTC
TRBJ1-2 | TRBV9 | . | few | CASSVDQGSYGYTF | TGTGCCAGCAGCGTAGACCAGGGTTCCTATGGCTACACCTTC
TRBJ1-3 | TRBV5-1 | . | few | CASSLVSGAGNTIYF | TGCGCCAGCAGCTTGGTTTCAGGGGCTGGAAACACCATATATTTT
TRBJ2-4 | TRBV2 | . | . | CASDDRPAKNSQYF | TGTGCCAGCGACGACAGGCCTGCCAAAAACAGTCAGTACTTC
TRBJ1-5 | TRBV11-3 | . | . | CASSHGQNQPQHF | TGTGCCAGCAGCCACGGACAGAATCAGCCCCAGCATTTT
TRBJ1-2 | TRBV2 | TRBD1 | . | CASSDSTGYYGYTF | TGTGCCAGCAGTGACTCGACAGGGTACTATGGCTACACCTTC
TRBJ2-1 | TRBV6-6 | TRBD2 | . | CASSYPGEGTRGFF | TGTGCCAGCAGTTACCCGGGGGAAGGGACTAGGGGTTTCTTC
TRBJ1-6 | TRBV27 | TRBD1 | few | CASSKRTGDNSPLHF | TGTGCCAGCAGTAAAAGGACAGGGGATAATTCACCCCTCCACTTT
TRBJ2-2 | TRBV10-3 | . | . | CAIGGLQDITFTGELFF | TGTGCCATCGGAGGGCTACAGGATATAACATTCACCGGGGAGCTGTTTTTT
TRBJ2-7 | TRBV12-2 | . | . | CASRLAYSSYEQYF | TGTGCAAGTCGCTTAGCTTACAGCTCCTACGAGCAGTACTTC
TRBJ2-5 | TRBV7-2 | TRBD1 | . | CASSPQTGKQETQYF | TGTGCCAGCAGCCCACAGACAGGGAAACAAGAGACCCAGTACTTC
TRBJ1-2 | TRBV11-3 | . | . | CASSLTGTYGYTF | TGTGCCAGCAGCTTAACAGGGACCTATGGCTACACCTTC
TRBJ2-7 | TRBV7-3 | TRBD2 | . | CASSLTGTSGSYEQYF | TGTGCCAGCAGCTTAACGGGGACTAGCGGGAGCTACGAGCAGTACTTC
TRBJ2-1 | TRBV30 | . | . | CAWSVPGIRFF | TGTGCCTGGAGTGTACCGGGGATCCGGTTCTTC
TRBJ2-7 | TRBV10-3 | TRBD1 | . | CAISDGRGLYEQYF | TGTGCCATCAGTGACGGCAGGGGGCTTTACGAGCAGTACTTC
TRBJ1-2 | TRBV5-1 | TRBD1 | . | CASSADRNYGYTF | TGCGCCAGCAGCGCGGACAGGAACTATGGCTACACCTTC
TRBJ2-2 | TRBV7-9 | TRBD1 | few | CASRRTGTNTGELFF | TGTGCCAGCAGGAGGACAGGGACGAACACCGGGGAGCTGTTTTTT
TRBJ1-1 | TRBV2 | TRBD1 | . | CGSSSKDRSVAEAFF | TGTGGCAGCAGTTCCAAGGACAGGTCCGTGGCTGAAGCTTTCTTT
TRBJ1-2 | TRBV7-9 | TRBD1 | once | CSTSLPSRGLRNYGYTF | TGTTCCACCTCCCTACCAAGCAGGGGGCTACGGAACTATGGCTACACCTTC
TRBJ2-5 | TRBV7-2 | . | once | CASSLSRYPETQYF | TGTGCCAGCAGCTTATCGCGCTATCCAGAGACCCAGTACTTC
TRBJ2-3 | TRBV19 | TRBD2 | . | CASSMTSGSPDTQYF | TGTGCCAGTAGTATGACTAGCGGGAGCCCCGATACGCAGTATTTT
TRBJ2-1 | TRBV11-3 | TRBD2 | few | CASSLTLIIAGEQFF | TGTGCCAGCAGCTTAACCCTAATAATAGCGGGCGAGCAGTTCTTC
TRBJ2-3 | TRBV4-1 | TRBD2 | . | CASRLAGVSTDTQYF | TGCGCCAGCAGACTAGCGGGAGTTAGCACAGATACGCAGTATTTT
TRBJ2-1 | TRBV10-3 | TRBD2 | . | CAISELAGVGNEQFF | TGTGCCATCAGCGAGCTAGCGGGAGTTGGCAATGAGCAGTTCTTC
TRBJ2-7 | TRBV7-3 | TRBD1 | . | CASSLRGGTGFPYEQYF | TGTGCCAGCAGCTTAAGAGGGGGGACAGGATTCCCCTACGAGCAGTACTTC
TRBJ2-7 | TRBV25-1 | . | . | CASSDSGRGYEQYF | TGTGCCAGCAGTGACTCCGGCAGGGGCTACGAGCAGTACTTC
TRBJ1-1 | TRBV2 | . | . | CASSRESNTEAFF | TGTGCCAGCAGCAGGGAATCGAACACTGAAGCTTTCTTT
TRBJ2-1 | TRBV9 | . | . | CASSVAGAASSYNEQFF | TGTGCCAGCAGCGTAGCGGGAGCGGCTAGCTCCTACAATGAGCAGTTCTTC
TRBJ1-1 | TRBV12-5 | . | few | CASGTKAEAFF | TGTGCTAGTGGGACTAAGGCTGAAGCTTTCTTT
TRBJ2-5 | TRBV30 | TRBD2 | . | CAWARHASGWQETQYF | TGTGCCTGGGCCCGACACGCTAGCGGGTGGCAAGAGACCCAGTACTTC
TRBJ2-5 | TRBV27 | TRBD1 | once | CASSLRQGALETQYF | TGTGCCAGCAGTTTGAGGCAGGGGGCCCTCGAGACCCAGTACTTC
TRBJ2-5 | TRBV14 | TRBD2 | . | CASSSRLAGAETQYF | TGTGCCAGCAGCAGCCGGCTAGCGGGAGCAGAGACCCAGTACTTC
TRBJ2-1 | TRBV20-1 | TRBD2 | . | CSASATGGEFF | TGCAGTGCCAGTGCTACCGGGGGGGAGTTCTTC
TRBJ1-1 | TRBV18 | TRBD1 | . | CASSGQGANTEAFF | TGTGCCAGCTCAGGACAGGGGGCGAACACTGAAGCTTTCTTT
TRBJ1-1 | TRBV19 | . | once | CASSIEGPSGENTEAFF | TGTGCCAGTAGTATAGAGGGGCCTTCTGGGGAGAACACTGAAGCTTTCTTT
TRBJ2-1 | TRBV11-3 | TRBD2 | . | CASSLVGGNEQFF | TGTGCCAGCAGCTTAGTGGGGGGGAATGAGCAGTTCTTC
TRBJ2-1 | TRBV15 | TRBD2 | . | CATSRWTSGSVEQFF | TGTGCCACCAGCCGGTGGACTAGCGGGAGTGTTGAGCAGTTCTTC
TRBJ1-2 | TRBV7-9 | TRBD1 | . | CSSSFTPLGQGATPYGYTF | TGTTCCAGCAGCTTTACCCCCCTTGGACAGGGGGCTACCCCCTATGGCTACACCTTC
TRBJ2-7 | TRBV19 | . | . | CASSIESADYYEQYF | TGTGCCAGTAGTATCGAATCGGCGGATTACTACGAGCAGTACTTC
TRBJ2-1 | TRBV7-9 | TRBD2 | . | CASTPLGGRVPFGYNEQFF | TGTGCCAGCACCCCGCTGGGCGGGAGGGTCCCTTTTGGTTACAATGAGCAGTTCTTC
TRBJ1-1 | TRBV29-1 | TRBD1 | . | CSVEGPRTGENTEAFF | TGCAGCGTTGAAGGCCCCCGGACAGGAGAGAACACTGAAGCTTTCTTT
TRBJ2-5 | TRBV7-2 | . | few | CASSPRPLAAETQYF | TGTGCCAGCAGCCCTAGACCATTAGCGGCAGAGACCCAGTACTTC
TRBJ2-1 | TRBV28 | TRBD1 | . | CASRSDRGLNNEQFF | TGTGCCAGCAGATCCGACAGGGGGCTCAACAATGAGCAGTTCTTC
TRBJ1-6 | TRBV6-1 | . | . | CASSEAENLHF | TGTGCCAGCAGTGAAGCAGAGAATCTCCACTTT
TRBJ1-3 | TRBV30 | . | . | CAWSKLSSSGNTIYF | TGTGCCTGGAGTAAGTTATCGAGCTCTGGAAACACCATATATTTT
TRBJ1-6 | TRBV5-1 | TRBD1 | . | CASSLEGQTNSPLHF | TGCGCCAGCAGCTTGGAGGGACAGACTAATTCACCCCTCCACTTT
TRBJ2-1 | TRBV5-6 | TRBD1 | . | CASSLVGTGLDNEQFF | TGTGCCAGCAGCTTGGTAGGGACAGGCCTAGACAATGAGCAGTTCTTC
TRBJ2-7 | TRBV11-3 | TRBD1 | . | CASSDRALFEQYF | TGTGCCAGCTCCGACAGGGCCCTATTCGAGCAGTACTTC
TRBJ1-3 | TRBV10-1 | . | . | CASSVSAAREDSGNTIYF | TGCGCCAGCAGTGTATCGGCAGCAAGAGAGGACTCTGGAAACACCATATATTTT